This T cell receptor beta chain is drawn from a study of T-cell reconstitution after alpha-beta-depleted transplantation in children. TCRbeta library preparation incorporated unique molecular identifiers. TCRdb re-derived calls from the PCR reads in MiXCR, one entry per CDR3 protein. Here the sample spans roughly 670,000 distinct CDR3 sequences, approximately 14% being singletons. Germline-derived CDR1 and CDR2 are DFQATT and SNEGSKA (reference sequence). V lost 1 base, J lost 0 bases, and 17 bases lay in between. The CDR3 runs 17 residues. In its sample, this clonotype was seen a few times. The antigen is undetermined. Study results and caveats: Once a year had passed after transplant, T-cell counts and diversity came mostly from newly produced T cells.

Source: PBMCs, taken before TCRalphabeta/CD19-depleted stem cell transplant. The chain has TRBV20-1 and TRBJ2-3; D is unclear. This TCR was recovered from a girl aged 2 to 10 with congenital amegakaryocytic thrombocytopenia, due to receive a stem cell transplant. This CDR3 reads CSARVLGLPTSTDTQYF. Here the CDR3 DNA reads TGCAGTGCTAGAGTGCTGGGCCTGCCTACTAGCACAGATACGCAGTATTTT.